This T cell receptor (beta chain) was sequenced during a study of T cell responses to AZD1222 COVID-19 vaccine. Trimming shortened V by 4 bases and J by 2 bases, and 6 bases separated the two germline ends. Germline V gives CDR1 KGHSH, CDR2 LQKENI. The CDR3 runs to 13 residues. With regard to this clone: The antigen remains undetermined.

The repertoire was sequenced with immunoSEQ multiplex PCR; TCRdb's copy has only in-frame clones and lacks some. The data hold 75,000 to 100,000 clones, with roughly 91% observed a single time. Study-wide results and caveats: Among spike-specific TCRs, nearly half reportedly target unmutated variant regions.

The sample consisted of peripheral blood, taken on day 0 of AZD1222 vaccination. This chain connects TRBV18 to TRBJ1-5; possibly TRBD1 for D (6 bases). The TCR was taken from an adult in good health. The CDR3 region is CASSRTGNQPQHF. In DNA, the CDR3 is TGTGCCAGCTCACGGACAGGCAATCAGCCCCAGCATTTT.